A selection of T cell receptor beta chains follows, all from one sample in a study of shared clonotypes between healthy human individuals. Assay used: immunoSEQ multiplex PCR; TCRdb lists only in-frame clones, some missing. The data show roughly 850,000 clones, roughly 96% seen once. Sequenced: naive CD8+ T cells sorted from blood. These receptors all come from a young man in good health. Each CDR3 is given with its conserved first and last residue. Fields, in order: D gene, J gene, V gene, clone size, CDR3 protein, CDR3 DNA. D genes are given only for firm matches. Only part of the rows carry a size: once, few, many, or a class if the clone is expanded.

TRBD1	TRBJ2-7	TRBV7-9	.	CASSFQGVSEQYF	TGTGCCAGCAGCTTTCAGGGGGTATCCGAGCAGTACTTC
.	TRBJ1-1	TRBV6-1	.	CASRPNSEAFF	TGTGCCAGCAGACCAAATTCTGAAGCTTTCTTT
TRBD1	TRBJ1-1	TRBV5-5	.	CASSLTTPRGEAFF	TGTGCCAGCAGCTTGACCACTCCCAGGGGGGAGGCTTTCTTT
.	TRBJ1-4	TRBV7-9	.	CASRPPLNEKLFF	TGTGCCAGCCGGCCCCCCCTTAATGAAAAACTGTTTTTT
TRBD1	TRBJ2-7	TRBV5-6	.	CASSLGDRVLKMSHEQYF	TGTGCCAGCAGCTTGGGGGACAGGGTGTTGAAGATGTCTCACGAGCAGTACTTC
.	TRBJ2-7	TRBV7-9	.	CASSLRQGQYF	TGTGCCAGCAGCTTAAGGCAGGGGCAGTACTTC
.	TRBJ2-5	TRBV20-1	.	CSVGETQYF	TGCAGTGTAGGAGAGACCCAGTACTTC
.	TRBJ2-3	TRBV11-2	few	CASSLGADTQYF	TGTGCCAGCAGCTTGGGGGCAGATACGCAGTATTTT
TRBD2	TRBJ2-1	TRBV6-6	.	CASSYLTSGSYNEQFF	TGTGCCAGCAGTTACCTTACTAGCGGTTCCTACAATGAGCAGTTCTTC
.	TRBJ2-5	TRBV27	.	CASSLFLGPRETQYF	TGTGCCAGCAGTTTATTTTTGGGCCCGAGGGAGACCCAGTACTTC
.	TRBJ2-1	TRBV7-9	few	CASKMFRVDEQFF	TGTGCCAGCAAAATGTTCCGGGTCGATGAGCAGTTCTTC
TRBD2	TRBJ2-1	TRBV5-6	.	CASSLVGGSPYNEQFF	TGTGCCAGCAGCTTGGTGGGCGGGAGCCCCTACAATGAGCAGTTCTTC
TRBD2	TRBJ2-7	TRBV27	.	CASSPGTSGSYEQYF	TGTGCCAGCAGCCCAGGGACTAGCGGTTCCTACGAGCAGTACTTC
.	TRBJ2-5	TRBV29-1	.	CSVEYASSGFSETQYF	TGCAGCGTTGAATATGCGAGTTCTGGGTTCTCCGAGACCCAGTACTTC
.	TRBJ1-5	TRBV6-1	.	CASSELWGNQPQHF	TGTGCCAGCAGTGAATTATGGGGAAATCAGCCCCAGCATTTT
.	TRBJ1-2	TRBV7-9	once	CASSFDGAGGGYTF	TGTGCCAGCAGCTTCGATGGGGCTGGGGGTGGCTACACCTTC
.	TRBJ2-2	TRBV10-3	once	CAISDRGSTGELFF	TGTGCCATCAGTGATCGAGGGAGTACCGGGGAGCTGTTTTTT
.	TRBJ1-2	TRBV11-2	.	CASSLGGTSEYGYTF	TGTGCCAGCAGCTTAGGTGGGACTTCGGAATATGGCTACACCTTC
.	TRBJ2-7	TRBV9	.	CASSPQGIYEQYF	TGTGCCAGCAGTCCCCAGGGGATTTACGAGCAGTACTTC
.	TRBJ2-5	TRBV30	.	CAWKTGGGVETQYF	TGTGCCTGGAAAACTGGGGGGGGCGTCGAGACCCAGTACTTC
.	TRBJ2-7	TRBV11-2	.	CASSLEPGHNYEQYF	TGTGCCAGCAGCTTAGAGCCGGGACATAACTACGAGCAGTACTTC
TRBD2	TRBJ2-1	TRBV7-2	.	CASSFGGSGWDEQFF	TGTGCCAGCAGCTTCGGGGGGTCCGGGTGGGATGAGCAGTTCTTC
TRBD2	TRBJ2-7	TRBV25-1	.	CASSVVAGAYEQYF	TGTGCCAGCAGTGTCGTAGCGGGAGCCTACGAGCAGTACTTC
.	TRBJ2-3	TRBV7-3	few	CASSLSGMSTDTQYF	TGTGCCAGCAGCTTAAGCGGGATGAGCACAGATACGCAGTATTTT
.	TRBJ2-3	TRBV14	.	CASSQVANHADTQYF	TGTGCCAGCAGCCAAGTTGCCAATCACGCGGATACGCAGTATTTT
TRBD1	TRBJ2-7	TRBV11-2	.	CASSSKIQGVASYEQYF	TGTGCCAGCAGCTCCAAAATACAGGGGGTCGCCTCCTACGAGCAGTACTTC
TRBD2	TRBJ2-7	TRBV28	.	CASSQIALAGSYEQYF	TGTGCCAGCAGCCAAATAGCTTTAGCGGGGTCCTACGAGCAGTACTTC